This T cell receptor (beta chain) emerged from a study of T cells after yellow fever vaccination. Making TCR cDNA involved 5'RACE template switching, which added UMIs and a universal primer site. One entry per CDR3 protein, called by TCRdb with MiXCR from the 5' RACE reads. The sample lists approximately 250,000 distinct CDR3 sequences; 5.5% to 8.5% were seen once. This receptor was taken from a man aged 25-45 years who received the YFV17D yellow fever vaccine. Sequences were derived from CD4+ T cells sorted from PBMCs, sampled on the day of the yellow fever booster vaccination.

CDR3 nucleotides: TGTGCCACCAGTGATTTGCTTGGGGGGCCCACCTCTGGGGCCAACGTCCTGACTTTC. Encoded protein: CATSDLLGGPTSGANVLTF. The chain recombines TRBV24-1 with TRBJ2-6; D tentatively fits TRBD1 or TRBD2 (6 bases each). This CDR3 has 19 residues. The V and J ends lost 0 bases and 0 bases respectively, with 14 bases between them. In germline, CDR1 is KGHDR, CDR2 SFDVKD.